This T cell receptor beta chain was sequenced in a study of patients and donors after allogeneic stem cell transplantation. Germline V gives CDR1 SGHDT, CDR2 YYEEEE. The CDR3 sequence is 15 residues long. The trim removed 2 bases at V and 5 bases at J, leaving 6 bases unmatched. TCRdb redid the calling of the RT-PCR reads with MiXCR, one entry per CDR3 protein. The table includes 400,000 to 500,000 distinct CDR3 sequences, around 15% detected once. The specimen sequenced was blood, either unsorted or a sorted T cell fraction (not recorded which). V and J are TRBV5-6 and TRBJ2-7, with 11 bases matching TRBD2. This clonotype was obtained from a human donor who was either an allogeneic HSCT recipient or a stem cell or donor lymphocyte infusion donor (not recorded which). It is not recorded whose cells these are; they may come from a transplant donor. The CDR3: CASSFLAGGPNEQYF. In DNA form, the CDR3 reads TGTGCCAGCAGCTTTTTAGCGGGAGGGCCTAACGAGCAGTACTTC.